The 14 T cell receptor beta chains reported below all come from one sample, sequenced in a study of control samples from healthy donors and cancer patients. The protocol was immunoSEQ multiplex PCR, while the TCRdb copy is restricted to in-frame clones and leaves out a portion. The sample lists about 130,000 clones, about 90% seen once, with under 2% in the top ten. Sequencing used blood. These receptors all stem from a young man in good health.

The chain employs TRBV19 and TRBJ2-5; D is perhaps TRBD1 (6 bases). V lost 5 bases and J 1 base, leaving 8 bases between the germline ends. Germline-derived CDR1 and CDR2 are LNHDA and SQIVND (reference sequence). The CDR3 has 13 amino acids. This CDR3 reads CASSPGVQETQYF. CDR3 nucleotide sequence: TGTGCCAGTAGTCCAGGGGTCCAAGAGACCCAGTACTTC.

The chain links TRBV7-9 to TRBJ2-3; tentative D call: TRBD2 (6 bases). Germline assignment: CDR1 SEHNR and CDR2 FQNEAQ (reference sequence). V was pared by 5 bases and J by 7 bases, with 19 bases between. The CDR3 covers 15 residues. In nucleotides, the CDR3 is TGTGCCAGCAGCCCAAGGACTACTGGGGTGAATACGCAGTATTTT. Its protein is CASSPRTTGVNTQYF.

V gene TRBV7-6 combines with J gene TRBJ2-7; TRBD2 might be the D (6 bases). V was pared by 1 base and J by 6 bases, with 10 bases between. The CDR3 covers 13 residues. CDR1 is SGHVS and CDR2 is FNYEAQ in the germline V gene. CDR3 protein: CASSLVSGSEQYF. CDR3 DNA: TGTGCCAGCAGCTTAGTATCCGGGAGCGAGCAGTACTTC.

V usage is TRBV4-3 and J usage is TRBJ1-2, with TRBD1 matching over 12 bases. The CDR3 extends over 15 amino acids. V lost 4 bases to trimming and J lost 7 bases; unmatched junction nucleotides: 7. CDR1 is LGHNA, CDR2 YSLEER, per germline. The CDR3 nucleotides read TGCGCCAGCAGCCGACGGGGGACAGGGGGCTCTGGCTACACCTTC. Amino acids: CASSRRGTGGSGYTF.

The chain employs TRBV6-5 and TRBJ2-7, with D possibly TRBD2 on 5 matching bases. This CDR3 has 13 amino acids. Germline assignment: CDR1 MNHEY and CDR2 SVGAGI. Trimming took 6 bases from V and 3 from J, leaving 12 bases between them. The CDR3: CASRTSGNYEQYF. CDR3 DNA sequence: TGTGCCAGCAGGACCAGCGGCAACTACGAGCAGTACTTC.

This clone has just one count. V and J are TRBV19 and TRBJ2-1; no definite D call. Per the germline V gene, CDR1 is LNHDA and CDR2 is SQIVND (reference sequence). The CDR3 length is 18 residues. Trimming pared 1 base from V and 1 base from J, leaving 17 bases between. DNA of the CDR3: TGTGCCAGTAGTATAGGATCAAGCCGCCGTGTATCCTACAATGAGCAGTTCTTC. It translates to CASSIGSSRRVSYNEQFF.

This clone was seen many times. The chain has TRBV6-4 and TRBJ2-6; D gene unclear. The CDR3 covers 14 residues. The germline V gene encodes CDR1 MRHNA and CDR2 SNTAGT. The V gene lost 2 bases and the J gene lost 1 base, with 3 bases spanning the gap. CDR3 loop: CASSDKSGANVLTF. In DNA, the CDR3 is TGTGCCAGCAGTGACAAATCTGGGGCCAACGTCCTGACTTTC.

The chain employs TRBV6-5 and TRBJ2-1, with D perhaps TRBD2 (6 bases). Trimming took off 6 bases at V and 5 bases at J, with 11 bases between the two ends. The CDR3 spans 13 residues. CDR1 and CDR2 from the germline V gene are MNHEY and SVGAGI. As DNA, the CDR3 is TGTGCCAGCAGATCGAGGGAGGACAATGAGCAGTTCTTC. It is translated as CASRSREDNEQFF.

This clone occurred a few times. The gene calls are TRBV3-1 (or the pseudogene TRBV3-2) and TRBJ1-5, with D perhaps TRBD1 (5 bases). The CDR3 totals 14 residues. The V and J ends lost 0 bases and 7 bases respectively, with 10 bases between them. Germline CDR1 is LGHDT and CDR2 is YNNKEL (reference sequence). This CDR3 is CASSQDRGVQPQHF. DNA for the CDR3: TGTGCCAGCAGCCAAGATCGAGGGGTGCAGCCCCAGCATTTT.

CDR3 loop: CASSEAYRDLYGYTF. The CDR3 nucleotides are TGTGCCAGCAGTGAAGCCTACCGGGACCTCTATGGCTACACCTTC. The chain recombines TRBV6-1 with TRBJ1-2; D might be TRBD1 (5 bases). Germline V gene lookup returns CDR1 MNHNS and CDR2 SASEGT. CDR3 length: 15 amino acids. Trimming removed 0 bases at V and 4 bases at J, with 12 bases between.

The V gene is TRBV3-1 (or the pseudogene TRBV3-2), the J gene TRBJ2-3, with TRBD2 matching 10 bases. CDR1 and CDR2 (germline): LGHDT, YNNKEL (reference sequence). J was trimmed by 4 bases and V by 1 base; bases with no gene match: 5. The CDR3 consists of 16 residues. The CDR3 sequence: CASSQVPSGSPDTQYF. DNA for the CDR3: TGTGCCAGCAGCCAAGTTCCTAGCGGGAGTCCAGATACGCAGTATTTT.

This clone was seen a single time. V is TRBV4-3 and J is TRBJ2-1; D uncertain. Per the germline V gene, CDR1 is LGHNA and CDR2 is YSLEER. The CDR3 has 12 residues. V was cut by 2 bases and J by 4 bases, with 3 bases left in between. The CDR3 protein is CASSQKYNEQFF. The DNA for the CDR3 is TGCGCCAGCAGCCAAAAGTACAATGAGCAGTTCTTC.

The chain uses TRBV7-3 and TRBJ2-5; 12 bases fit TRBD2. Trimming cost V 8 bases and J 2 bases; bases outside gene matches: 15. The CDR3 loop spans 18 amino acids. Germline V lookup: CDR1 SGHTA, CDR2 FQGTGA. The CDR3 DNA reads TGTGCCAGCTCCCTAGGCGGGCTAGCGGGAGGGTTTCAAGAGACCCAGTACTTC. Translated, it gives CASSLGGLAGGFQETQYF.

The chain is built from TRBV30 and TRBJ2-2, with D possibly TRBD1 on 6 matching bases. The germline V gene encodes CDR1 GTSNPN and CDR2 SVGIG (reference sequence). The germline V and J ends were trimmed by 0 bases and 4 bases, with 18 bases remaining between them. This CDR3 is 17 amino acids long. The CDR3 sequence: CAWSVPVTGPGTGELFF. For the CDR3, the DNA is TGTGCCTGGAGTGTACCAGTCACAGGGCCGGGCACCGGGGAGCTGTTTTTT.